The sequence of this TCR beta chain was determined in a study of T cell repertoires in cytomegalovirus infection. About the research overall: Public TCR beta signature analysis indicated the presence of both CMV infection and matching HLA type.

Each CDR3 protein is one row after TCRdb ran MiXCR on the reads. The table has some 180,000 distinct CDR3 sequences, approximately 18% seen once. This clonotype was counted only a few times. Germline V gives CDR1 MDHEN, CDR2 SYDVKM. V dropped 3 bases and J dropped 3 bases, with 12 bases sitting between them. This CDR3 comprises 15 residues. This receptor was taken from a human donor in good health (CMV status not recorded). Some clones in this sample may be carry-over from other donors' samples. V usage is TRBV28 and J usage is TRBJ2-1; TRBD1 is a possible D gene (5 bases). The sequenced material came from CD8+ T cells from PBMCs. CDR3 in amino acids: CASSLTRALYNEQFF. The CDR3 DNA is TGTGCCAGCAGTTTGACCAGGGCGCTCTACAATGAGCAGTTCTTC.